These 24 T cell receptor beta chains were all obtained from the same sample, sequenced in a study of T cell changes during pregnancy in multiple sclerosis. The method was immunoSEQ multiplex PCR; TCRdb's version includes in-frame clones alone and lacks a portion of them. The sample lists 35,000 to 45,000 clones, 91% seen once, with about 0.48% in the top ten. Sequenced material: CD4+ T cells from peripheral blood mononuclear cells, taken in the second trimester of pregnancy. All receptors come from a female donor in good health, enrolled as a control in a pregnancy study.

V is TRBV28 and J is TRBJ2-5; 7 nucleotides agree with TRBD1. The CDR3 loop spans 14 amino acids. CDR1 MDHEN and CDR2 SYDVKM come from the germline V gene. Losses at the gene ends were 10 bases for V and 5 bases for J; bases not matched to a gene: 13. The chain's CDR3 is CATRLDRNFETQYF. The DNA of the CDR3 is TGTGCCACTCGCCTGGACAGGAATTTTGAGACCCAGTACTTC.

The CDR3 region has the DNA TGTGCCAGCTCACCACCACGCAAGGGGATTAGCTCCTACGAGCAGTACTTC. This translates into CASSPPRKGISSYEQYF. The chain has TRBV18 and TRBJ2-7; TRBD1 might be the D (5 bases). Trimming pared 0 bases from V and 0 bases from J, leaving 15 bases between. Germline CDR1 KGHSH, CDR2 LQKENI. This CDR3 has 17 amino acids.

The rearrangement uses TRBV10-1 and TRBJ2-5, with D maybe TRBD1 (7 bases). The V end was cut by 5 bases, the J end by 2 bases, with 15 bases between. CDR3 length: 15 amino acids. The germline CDR1 and CDR2 sequences are WNHNN and SYGVQD (reference sequence). The CDR3 DNA reads as TGCGCCAGCAGTCAAGGGTCAGGGGGGCAAGAGACCCAGTACTTC. Translated, it gives CASSQGSGGQETQYF.

J is TRBJ1-2 and V is TRBV11-2, with a possible D match to TRBD1 (5 bases). Germline V gene sequence: CDR1 SGHAT, CDR2 FQNNGV. V was pared by 4 bases and J by 7 bases, with 7 bases between. The CDR3 spans 11 residues. CDR3 region: CASSSGFGYTF. CDR3 nucleotides: TGTGCCAGCAGCTCAGGGTTTGGCTACACCTTC.

This chain connects TRBV13 to TRBJ2-3; 10 nucleotides align to TRBD1. V trimming: 7 bases; J trimming: 0 bases; junction bases outside the gene matches: 7. Per the germline V gene, CDR1 is PRHDT and CDR2 is FYEKMQ (reference sequence). This CDR3 has 16 amino acids. The CDR3 DNA reads as TGTGCCAGCAACCAAAGGACAGGGGGGAGCACAGATACGCAGTATTTT. Amino acids: CASNQRTGGSTDTQYF.

The rearrangement links TRBV28 to TRBJ2-7; the match to TRBD2 covers 13 bases. Germline CDR1 is MDHEN and CDR2 is SYDVKM. CDR3 size: 19 residues. V lost 3 bases, J lost 0 bases, and 11 bases stayed unmatched. CDR3 sequence: CASSFLTSGGPLISYEQYF. CDR3 coding DNA: TGTGCCAGCAGTTTCCTGACTAGCGGGGGGCCGCTGATCTCCTACGAGCAGTACTTC. Using reference TRBV28 and TRBJ2-7 for the parts outside the CDR3, the full variable domain is DVKVTQSSRYLVKRTGEKVFLECVQDMDHENMFWYRQDPGLGLRLIYFSYDVKMKEKGDIPEGYSVSREKKERFSLILESASTNQTSMYLCASSFLTSGGPLISYEQYFGPGTRLTVT.

The rearrangement uses TRBV30 and TRBJ2-1, with TRBD2 identical over 9 bases. Unmatched junction bases numbered 1, after V lost 1 base and J lost 0 bases. The CDR3 spans 15 residues. Germline V gene data show CDR1 as GTSNPN and CDR2 as SVGIG (reference sequence). This CDR3 is CAWSETSGSYNEQFF. The CDR3 bases are TGTGCCTGGAGTGAGACTAGCGGCTCCTACAATGAGCAGTTCTTC.

In this sample, this clone turned up a few times. The V and J genes are TRBV14 and TRBJ1-6, with unresolved D. The CDR3 length is 16 residues. Trimming stripped 1 base from V and 10 bases from J, with 17 bases between. Looked up from germline, CDR1 is SGHDN and CDR2 is FVKESK. The CDR3: CASSQGMGAPRSPLHF. The DNA for the CDR3 is TGTGCCAGCAGCCAAGGCATGGGTGCCCCGAGGTCACCCCTCCACTTT.

The chain carries TRBV30 and TRBJ2-1; D gene unclear. The CDR3 extends over 13 amino acids. The germline CDR1 and CDR2 sequences are GTSNPN and SVGIG (reference sequence). V lost 8 bases, J lost 5 bases, and 16 bases lay in between. The CDR3 loop reads CAAPMTSNNEQFF. The CDR3 DNA is TGTGCCGCCCCCATGACTTCAAACAATGAGCAGTTCTTC.

V gene TRBV18 combines with J gene TRBJ2-7; TRBD1 aligns across 9 bases. The CDR3 is 13 residues long. Germline lookup yields CDR1 KGHSH and CDR2 LQKENI. Trimming cost V 3 bases and J 5 bases; bases outside gene matches: 2. CDR3 region: CASSPGTGNEQYF. CDR3 coding DNA: TGTGCCAGCTCACCCGGGACAGGGAACGAGCAGTACTTC.

Here the CDR3 DNA reads TGCGCCAGCAGCAGACAACAGGGGGCTGCAGGGGCCAACGTCCTGACTTTC. As protein: CASSRQQGAAGANVLTF. The rearrangement joins TRBV4-3 to TRBJ2-6; 9 bases are shared with TRBD1. CDR3 size: 17 residues. V trimming: 5 bases; J trimming: 4 bases; junction bases outside the gene matches: 9. CDR1 is LGHNA and CDR2 is YSLEER in the germline V gene.

The V and J genes are TRBV5-4 and TRBJ2-3, with 7 positions matching TRBD2. CDR1 and CDR2 from the germline V gene are SGHNT and YYREEE (reference sequence). V was clipped by 6 bases and J by 2 bases; unmatched bases: 15. The CDR3 runs to 17 residues. The CDR3 DNA follows: TGTGCCAGCAACCCGACTAGGGGAGGGATGTACACAGATACGCAGTATTTT. Protein: CASNPTRGGMYTDTQYF.

The gene calls are TRBV6-6 and TRBJ2-7, with 8 bases aligning to TRBD1. The CDR3 is 16 amino acids. V shed 0 bases and J 2 bases; nucleotides not matched to a gene: 6. In germline, CDR1 is MNHNY, CDR2 SVGAGI (reference sequence). CDR3 protein: CASSYSATGATYEQYF. The CDR3 DNA follows: TGTGCCAGCAGTTACTCCGCGACAGGGGCAACCTACGAGCAGTACTTC.

J is TRBJ2-1 and V is TRBV19; 10 nucleotides align to TRBD2. CDR3 length: 14 amino acids. The germline CDR1 and CDR2 sequences are LNHDA and SQIVND (reference sequence). With V trimmed by 4 bases and J by 7 bases, 4 bases remained unmatched. The CDR3 sequence is CASSRPSGGNEQFF. In DNA, the CDR3 is TGTGCCAGTAGTAGACCTAGCGGGGGAAATGAGCAGTTCTTC.

V gene TRBV7-2 combines with J gene TRBJ1-1; TRBD1 might be the D (5 bases). Trimming removed 6 bases at V and 3 bases at J, with 14 bases between. CDR3 length equals 14 residues. CDR1 and CDR2 from the germline V gene are SGHTA and FQGNSA. The CDR3 bases are TGTGCCAGCAGTCCAACAGGCGGAGACACTGAAGCTTTCTTT. Translation gives CASSPTGGDTEAFF.

The gene calls are TRBV11-2 and TRBJ2-2; D is unresolved. With 2 bases removed from V and 7 bases from J, the gap between germline ends came to 8 bases. The CDR3 sequence is 13 residues long. The germline gives CDR1 SGHAT, CDR2 FQNNGV. The CDR3 nucleotides are TGTGCCAGCAGCTTACTAGAAGGCGGGGAGCTGTTTTTT. This encodes CASSLLEGGELFF.

The rearrangement joins TRBV7-6 to TRBJ2-3; D perhaps matches TRBD2 (6 bases). In germline, CDR1 is SGHVS, CDR2 FNYEAQ. This CDR3 is built from 18 residues. Trimming cost V 5 bases and J 1 base, with 22 bases left between them. CDR3 DNA sequence: TGTGCCAGCAGCACGCCGGTGGGGACGGAGGGACGCACAGATACGCAGTATTTT. Its protein product is CASSTPVGTEGRTDTQYF.

This clone was seen only once. The J gene is TRBJ2-5, the V gene TRBV11-2; no reliable D call. The CDR3 consists of 11 residues. The germline gives CDR1 SGHAT, CDR2 FQNNGV. Deletions cut 6 bases from V and 2 bases from J, with 4 bases between. CDR3 amino acids: CASRRQETQYF. The CDR3 coding sequence is TGTGCCAGCAGGCGTCAAGAGACCCAGTACTTC.

The chain joins TRBV2 to TRBJ2-3, with TRBD1 matching over 9 bases. The CDR3 loop spans 15 amino acids. J was trimmed by 1 base and V by 7 bases; bases with no gene match: 6. Germline assignment: CDR1 SNHLY and CDR2 FYNNEI. Written as DNA, the CDR3 is TGTGCCAGCAAACGGGGACAGGGCGGCACAGATACGCAGTATTTT. It codes for CASKRGQGGTDTQYF.

The chain carries TRBV29-1 and TRBJ2-7, with TRBD1 matching 10 bases. With 6 bases clipped from V and 6 bases from J, the junction kept 8 bases outside the gene matches. Germline V gene sequence: CDR1 SQVTM, CDR2 ANQGSEA. The CDR3 has 13 amino acids. CDR3 in amino acids: CSVGRDRGGEQYF. DNA for the CDR3: TGCAGCGTGGGTCGGGACAGGGGCGGCGAGCAGTACTTC.

The CDR3 sequence: CASHSGNTIYF. The CDR3 bases are TGTGCCTCCCACTCGGGAAACACCATATATTTT. The chain employs TRBV10-3 and TRBJ1-3; D unclear. Germline CDR1 ENHRY, CDR2 SYGVKD. V was clipped by 11 bases and J by 4 bases, with 9 bases between them. The CDR3 loop spans 11 amino acids.

The J gene is TRBJ2-1, the V gene TRBV29-1; maybe TRBD2 (6 bases). From germline, CDR1 is SQVTM and CDR2 ANQGSEA. Trimming left V 7 bases short and J 10 bases short, with 14 bases between. The CDR3 is made up of 11 amino acids. The CDR3 nucleotides read TGCAGCGCTACTGGGGGAGGCGAGCAGTTCTTC. This translates into CSATGGGEQFF.

The chain couples TRBV5-6 to TRBJ2-7; 9 positions agree with TRBD1. This CDR3 comprises 16 residues. The ends lost 3 bases at V and 6 bases at J; junction bases unmatched: 13. CDR1 is SGHDT, CDR2 YYEEEE, per germline. The CDR3 protein is CASSWGPRTGGGEQYF. The CDR3 nucleotides are TGTGCCAGCAGCTGGGGGCCGCGAACAGGGGGCGGCGAGCAGTACTTC.

This chain uses TRBV28 with TRBJ1-4; possible D gene TRBD1, 6 bases. The V and J ends lost 5 bases and 7 bases respectively, with 14 bases between them. The CDR3 runs to 14 residues. Germline loops: CDR1 MDHEN, CDR2 SYDVKM. In DNA, the CDR3 is TGTGCCAGCAGTGGAACAGGGAAGGGTGAAAAACTGTTTTTT. This sequence encodes CASSGTGKGEKLFF. Full variable domain (missing parts from reference TRBV28 and TRBJ1-4): DVKVTQSSRYLVKRTGEKVFLECVQDMDHENMFWYRQDPGLGLRLIYFSYDVKMKEKGDIPEGYSVSREKKERFSLILESASTNQTSMYLCASSGTGKGEKLFFGSGTQLSVL.